The clone carrying this TCR beta chain was found many times. As yet, its antigen is unknown. TCRdb re-called the RACE reads with MiXCR, one entry per CDR3 protein. The data hold under 400,000 distinct CDR3 sequences, with 4.5% to 5.5% observed a single time. The data are from a study of human T cells and chemical hapten exposure. Overall study context: Once 0.01% DPC had been applied to the upper back by patch test, readings were taken at 6 days. Minor pooled library volume differences mainly drove per-sample TCR yield variation.

Time point noted: pre-sensitization, week 0. Noted treatment: therapeutic diphenylcyclopropenone sensitization with weekly scalp DPC. From whole blood left unfractionated, total RNA was extracted. Overall study findings and caveats: DPC sensitization left the count of TCRs above 1 in 1000 unchanged.

Germline lookup yields CDR1 SGDLS and CDR2 YYNGEE. With 0 bases removed from V and 10 bases from J, the gap between germline ends came to 11 bases. The CDR3 runs to 13 residues. The chain uses TRBV9 and TRBJ2-4; possibly TRBD1 for D (6 bases). This clonotype was obtained from a woman aged 45-60 years with alopecia areata. Some clones in this sample may be carry-over from other donors' samples. The source was whole blood, collected in connection with sensitization to the hapten diphenylcyclopropenone (DPC). DNA of the CDR3: TGTGCCAGCAGCGTAGGAGACAGGACTATTCAGTACTTC. Amino acid sequence: CASSVGDRTIQYF. Complete variable domain (other parts from reference TRBV9 and TRBJ2-4): DSGVTQTPKHLITATGQRVTLRCSPRSGDLSVYWYQQSLDQGLQFLIQYYNGEERAKGNILERFSAQQFPDLHSELNLSSLELGDSALYFCASSVGDRTIQYFGAGTRLSVL.